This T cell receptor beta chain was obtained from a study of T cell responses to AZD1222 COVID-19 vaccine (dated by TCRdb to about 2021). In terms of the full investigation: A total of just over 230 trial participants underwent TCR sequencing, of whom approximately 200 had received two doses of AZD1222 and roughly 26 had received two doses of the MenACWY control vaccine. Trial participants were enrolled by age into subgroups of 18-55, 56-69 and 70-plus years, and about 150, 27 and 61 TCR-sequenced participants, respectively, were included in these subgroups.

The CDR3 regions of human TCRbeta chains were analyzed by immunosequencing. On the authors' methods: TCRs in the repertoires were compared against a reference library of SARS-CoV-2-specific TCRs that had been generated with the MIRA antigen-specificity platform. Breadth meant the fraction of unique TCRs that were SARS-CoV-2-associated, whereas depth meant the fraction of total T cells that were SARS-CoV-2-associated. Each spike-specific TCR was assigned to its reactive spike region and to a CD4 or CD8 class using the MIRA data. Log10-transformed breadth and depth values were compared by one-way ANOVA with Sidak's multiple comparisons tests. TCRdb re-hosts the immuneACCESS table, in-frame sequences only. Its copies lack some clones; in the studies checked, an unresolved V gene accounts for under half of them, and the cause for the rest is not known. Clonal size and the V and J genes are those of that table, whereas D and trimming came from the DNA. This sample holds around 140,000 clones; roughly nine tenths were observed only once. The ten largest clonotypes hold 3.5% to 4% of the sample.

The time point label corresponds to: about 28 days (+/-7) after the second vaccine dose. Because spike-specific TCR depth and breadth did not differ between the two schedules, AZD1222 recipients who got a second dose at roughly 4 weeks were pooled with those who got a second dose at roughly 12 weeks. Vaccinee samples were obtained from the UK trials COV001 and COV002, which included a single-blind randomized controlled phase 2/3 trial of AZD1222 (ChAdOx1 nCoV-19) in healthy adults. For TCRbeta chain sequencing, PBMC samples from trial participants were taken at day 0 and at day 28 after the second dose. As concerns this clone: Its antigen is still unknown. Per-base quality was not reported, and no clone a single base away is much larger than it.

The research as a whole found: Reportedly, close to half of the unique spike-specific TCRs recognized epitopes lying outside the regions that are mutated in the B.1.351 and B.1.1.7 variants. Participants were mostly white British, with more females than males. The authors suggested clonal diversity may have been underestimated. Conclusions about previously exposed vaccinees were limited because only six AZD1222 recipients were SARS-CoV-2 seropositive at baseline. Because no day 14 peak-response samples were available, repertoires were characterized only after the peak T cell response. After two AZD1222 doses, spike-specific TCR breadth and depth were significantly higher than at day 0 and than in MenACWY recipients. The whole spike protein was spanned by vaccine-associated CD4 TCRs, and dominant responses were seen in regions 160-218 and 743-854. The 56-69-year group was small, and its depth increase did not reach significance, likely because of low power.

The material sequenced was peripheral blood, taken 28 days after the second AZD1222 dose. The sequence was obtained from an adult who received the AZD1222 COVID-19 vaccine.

The CDR3 is CASTPVVGTEAFF. The DNA reads as follows: TGTGCCAGCACCCCCGTGGTAGGCACTGAAGCTTTCTTT. The rearrangement joined TRBV6-6 to TRBJ1-1; the D gene is not confidently resolved. The germline V gene (reference sequence) provides CDR1 MNHNY and CDR2 SVGAGI. V is pared back by 7 bases and J by 4 bases, with 13 bases lying between the germline termini. From the cysteine through the phenylalanine, the CDR3 covers 13 amino acids. Just CDR3 DNA is preserved here, 39 bases in frame from base 1.